This TCR beta chain derives from a study of shared clonotypes between healthy human individuals. Study-level information: Used for every donor were three CD4 naive, three CD4 memory, two CD8 naive and one CD8 memory plate.

Here immunoSEQ multiplex PCR was the method, and the copy in TCRdb shows in-frame clones only, minus some. The sample contains about 320,000 clones, over 75% of which appear only once. Remarks on this clone: Its target is unknown.

Trimming pared 6 bases from V and 4 bases from J, leaving 12 bases between. Germline values: CDR1 MGHRA, CDR2 YSYEKL. The CDR3 sequence is 14 residues long. Overall study findings and caveats: A handful of donors shared approximately 5% of their naive CD4 clonotypes. Genetic and exposure-history diversity was limited by the small donor number.

The rearrangement joins TRBV4-1 to TRBJ2-2; no definite D call. This TCR came from a man in his late teens or twenties in good health. Sequencing was done on a sample of memory CD8+ T cells sorted from blood. The subset was: CD45RO+ cells pooled with CCR7-negative TemRA cells. The CDR3 coding sequence is TGCGCCAGCAGAGAAGAGGTTGGCACCGGGGAGCTGTTTTTT. It codes for CASREEVGTGELFF.